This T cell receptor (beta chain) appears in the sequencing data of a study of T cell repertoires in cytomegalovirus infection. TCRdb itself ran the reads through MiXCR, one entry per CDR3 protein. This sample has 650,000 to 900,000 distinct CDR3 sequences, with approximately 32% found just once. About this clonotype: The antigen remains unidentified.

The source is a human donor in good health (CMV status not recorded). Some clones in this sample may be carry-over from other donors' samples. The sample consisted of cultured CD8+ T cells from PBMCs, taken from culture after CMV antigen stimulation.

The CDR3 coding sequence is TGTGCCAGCAGCACGAGGGGGGGCTACAATGAGCAGTTCTTC. It encodes CASSTRGGYNEQFF. The chain combines TRBV9 with TRBJ2-1; D is possibly TRBD2 (7 bases). Between the trimmed V and J ends, which lost 4 bases and 3 bases, there was a span of 11 bases. The CDR3 is 14 residues long. Germline V gives CDR1 SGDLS, CDR2 YYNGEE. The full variable domain, its missing parts supplied by reference TRBV9 and TRBJ2-1, is DSGVTQTPKHLITATGQRVTLRCSPRSGDLSVYWYQQSLDQGLQFLIQYYNGEERAKGNILERFSAQQFPDLHSELNLSSLELGDSALYFCASSTRGGYNEQFFGPGTRLTVL.